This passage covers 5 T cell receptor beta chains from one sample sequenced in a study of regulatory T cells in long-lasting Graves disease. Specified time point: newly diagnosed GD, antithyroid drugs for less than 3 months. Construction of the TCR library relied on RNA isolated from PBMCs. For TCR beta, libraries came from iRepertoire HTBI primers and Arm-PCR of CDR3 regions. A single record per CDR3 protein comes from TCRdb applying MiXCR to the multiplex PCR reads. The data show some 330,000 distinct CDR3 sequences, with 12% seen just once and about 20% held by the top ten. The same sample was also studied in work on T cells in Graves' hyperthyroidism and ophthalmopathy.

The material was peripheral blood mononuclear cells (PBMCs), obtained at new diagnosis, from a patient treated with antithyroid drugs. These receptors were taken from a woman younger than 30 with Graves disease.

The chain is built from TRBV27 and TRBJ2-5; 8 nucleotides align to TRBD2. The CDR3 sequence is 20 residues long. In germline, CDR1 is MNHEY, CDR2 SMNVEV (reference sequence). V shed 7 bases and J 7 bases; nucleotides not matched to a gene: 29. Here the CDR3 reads CASKPSILMDKRESLGTQYF. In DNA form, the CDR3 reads TGTGCCAGCAAACCCTCGATATTAATGGATAAGCGGGAGTCTTTGGGGACCCAGTACTTC.

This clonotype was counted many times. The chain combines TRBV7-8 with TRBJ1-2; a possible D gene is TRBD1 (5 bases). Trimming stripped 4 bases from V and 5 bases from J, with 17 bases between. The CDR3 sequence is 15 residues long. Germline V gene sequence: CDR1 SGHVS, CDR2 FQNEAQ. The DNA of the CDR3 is TGTGCCAGCAGCTCCCTGGGCAGGGATGGTTATGGCTACACCTTC. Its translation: CASSSLGRDGYGYTF.

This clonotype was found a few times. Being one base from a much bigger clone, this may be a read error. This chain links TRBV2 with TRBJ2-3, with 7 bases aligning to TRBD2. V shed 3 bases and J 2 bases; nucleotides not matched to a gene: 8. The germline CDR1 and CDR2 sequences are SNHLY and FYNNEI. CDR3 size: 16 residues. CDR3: CASSDGLRGDTDTQYF. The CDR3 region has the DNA TGTGCCAGCAGTGATGGTTTACGGGGGGACACAGATACGCAGTATTTT.

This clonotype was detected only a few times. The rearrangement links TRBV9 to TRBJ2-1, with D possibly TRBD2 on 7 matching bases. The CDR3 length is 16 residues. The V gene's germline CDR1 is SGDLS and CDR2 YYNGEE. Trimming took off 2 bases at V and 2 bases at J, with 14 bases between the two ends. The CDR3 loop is CASSVGGGSAYNEQFF. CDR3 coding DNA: TGTGCCAGCAGCGTTGGGGGCGGGAGTGCCTACAATGAGCAGTTCTTC.

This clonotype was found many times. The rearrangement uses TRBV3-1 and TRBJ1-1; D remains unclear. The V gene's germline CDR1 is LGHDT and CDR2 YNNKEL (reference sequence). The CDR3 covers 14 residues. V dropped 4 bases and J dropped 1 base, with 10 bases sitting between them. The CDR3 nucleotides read TGTGCCAGCAGCCCCCTTAGATCGAACACTGAAGCTTTCTTT. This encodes CASSPLRSNTEAFF.